The 11 T cell receptor beta chains in this list originate from one sample, sequenced in a study of blood T cell repertoires in COVID-19 (dated by TCRdb to 2018 to 2021). Library creation used the immunoSEQ multiplex PCR assay. In TCRdb, the immuneACCESS table is reduced to in-frame sequences with V and J assigned. These tables do not hold every clone; where another copy was compared, an unresolved V gene accounts for under half, and the others remain unexplained. In all, the sample holds some 180,000 clones, and around four fifths of those were seen once. The ten biggest clones cover around 19% of the sample. Sequenced sample: peripheral blood. The receptors were sampled from a woman in her seventies who had recovered from COVID-19.

This chain links TRBV2 with TRBJ1-2; D perhaps matches TRBD1 (5 bases). V lost 10 bases and J 8 bases, leaving 14 bases between the germline ends. Germline V lookup: CDR1 SNHLY, CDR2 FYNNEI. The CDR3 has 11 amino acids. The CDR3 loop reads CATHLGVGYTF. The CDR3 nucleotides are TGTGCCACCCACTTAGGGGTCGGCTACACCTTC.

This sequence joins TRBV23-1 and TRBJ2-7, with D unresolved. TRBV23-1 is treated as an ORF (open reading frame) with a function not yet certain. Between the trimmed V and J ends, which lost 4 bases and 7 bases, there was a span of 8 bases. This CDR3 has 11 residues. The CDR3 reads CASSPPPEQYF. The DNA for the CDR3 is TGCGCCAGCAGTCCCCCTCCGGAGCAGTACTTC.

The V and J genes are TRBV12-3 or TRBV12-4 and TRBJ1-2, with D maybe TRBD1 (6 bases). V was clipped by 6 bases and J by 7 bases, with 15 bases between them. This CDR3 region has 13 residues. The DNA for the CDR3 is TGTGCCAGCAGCCAAGGGGGAGGGGGTGGCTACACCTTC. It codes for CASSQGGGGGYTF.

This clone appeared a single time. The chain is built from TRBV5-6 and TRBJ1-5; D is unresolved. Per germline, CDR1 SGHDT and CDR2 YYEEEE. CDR3 size: 15 residues. V shed 1 base and J shed 6 bases, with 14 bases lying between them. The CDR3 protein is CASSLRQAGGQPQHF. The CDR3 nucleotides read TGTGCCAGCAGCTTGAGGCAGGCGGGCGGTCAGCCCCAGCATTTT.

The J gene is TRBJ2-7, the V gene TRBV21-1; TRBD1 is taken as the D call from the table, unchecked against the DNA. TRBV21-1 is a recognized pseudogene. The CDR3 runs 15 residues. The CDR3 is CASRRDRESSYEQYF. DNA of the CDR3: TGTGCCAGCAGACGGGACAGGGAAAGCTCCTACGAGCAGTACTTC.

Regarding this clone: Its ends do not fully match the called genes, so a read error is possible. The gene calls are TRBV6-4 and TRBJ2-3; 8 nucleotides align to TRBD2. This CDR3 spans 17 amino acids. The germline V gene encodes CDR1 MRHNA and CDR2 SNTAGT. For the CDR3, the DNA is TGTGCCCGCAGTGAACGGGGGGGGAGGGCCGGAGGAGATACGCAGTATTTT. Its protein product is CARSERGGRAGGDTQYF.

This sequence joins TRBV7-9 and TRBJ2-6; possible D gene TRBD1, 6 bases. Trimming stripped 7 bases from V and 0 bases from J, with 16 bases between. The CDR3 has 17 amino acids. CDR1 is SEHNR, CDR2 FQNEAQ, per germline (reference sequence). The CDR3 DNA reads as TGTGCCAGCACCGCCGACAGGAGCCTCTCTGGGGCCAACGTCCTGACTTTC. Its translation is CASTADRSLSGANVLTF.

The chain recombines TRBV6-5 with TRBJ2-1, with 10 bases that match TRBD1. Germline V gene lookup returns CDR1 MNHEY and CDR2 SVGAGI. The CDR3 totals 14 residues. The V segment lost 6 bases and the J segment 8 bases; nucleotides outside the gene matches: 7. The CDR3 DNA reads TGTGCCAGCAGCCGCCGGGACAGGGGTGATGAGCAGTTCTTC. Translating gives CASSRRDRGDEQFF.

Here the CDR3 reads CASSLGRTSGVGEQFF. The CDR3 DNA is TGCGCCAGCAGCTTGGGACGGACTAGCGGGGTAGGTGAGCAGTTCTTC. The chain recombines TRBV5-1 with TRBJ2-1; 12 bases line up with TRBD2. Germline V CDR1 and CDR2: SGHRS, YFSETQ. CDR3 size: 16 residues. V trimming: 0 bases; J trimming: 9 bases; junction bases outside the gene matches: 7.

The chain combines TRBV9 with TRBJ1-2; D is unclear. The CDR3 contains 14 residues. V was clipped by 0 bases and J by 1 base, with 7 bases between them. Looked up from germline, CDR1 is SGDLS and CDR2 is YYNGEE. This CDR3 is CASSVEPGNYGYTF. The CDR3 DNA reads TGTGCCAGCAGCGTAGAGCCCGGTAACTATGGCTACACCTTC. The whole variable domain, remainder taken from reference TRBV9 and TRBJ1-2, is DSGVTQTPKHLITATGQRVTLRCSPRSGDLSVYWYQQSLDQGLQFLIQYYNGEERAKGNILERFSAQQFPDLHSELNLSSLELGDSALYFCASSVEPGNYGYTFGSGTRLTVV.

This chain links TRBV7-9 with TRBJ2-2; tentative D call: TRBD1 (7 bases). The CDR3 loop spans 14 amino acids. V shed 10 bases and J shed 4 bases, with 16 bases lying between them. Germline V lookup: CDR1 SEHNR, CDR2 FQNEAQ (reference sequence). The CDR3 DNA reads TGTGCCACCGAGGAGGGGGCCTCCACCGGGGAGCTGTTTTTT. It specifies CATEEGASTGELFF.